This T cell receptor beta chain was documented in a study of beta chain features in type 1 diabetes. Notes on the study in general: It was possible that PCR favored shorter templates, equally so in patients and controls. Across all four CD4+ subsets, people with type 1 diabetes showed modestly shorter TCRB CDR3s.

Expressed TCRB transcripts were sequenced because the isolated RNA had all been reverse transcribed beforehand. The data were produced by immunoSEQ multiplex PCR, yet TCRdb's version contains in-frame clones alone and is incomplete. The sample has approximately 360,000 clones; roughly 12% are singletons. V lost 3 bases, J lost 6 bases, and 10 bases stayed unmatched. This CDR3 spans 16 amino acids. Per germline, CDR1 KGHSH and CDR2 LQKENI. Donors contributed one heparinised blood draw apiece, averaging roughly 0.12 L. This clone occurred a few times. The antigen is not known. The receptor's source is a woman aged 18-30 years with type 1 diabetes. The J gene is TRBJ2-1, the V gene TRBV18; TRBD2 agrees at 8 bases. The sequencing sample was made of naive CD4+ T cells from blood. This CDR3 is CASSPLGAGGRNEQFF. The CDR3 nucleotides are TGTGCCAGCTCACCCCTCGGGGCGGGGGGCCGCAATGAGCAGTTCTTC.